This entry lists 32 T cell receptor beta chains sequenced from one sample in a study of cytomegalovirus exposure and HLA in healthy donors. The PCR employed 60 Vbeta primers together with 13 Jbeta primers. Assay: immunoSEQ multiplex PCR; the TCRdb copy retains only in-frame clones and omits some. The sample includes some 200,000 clones, about 84% seen only once; the top ten take less than 4.5%. Sequencing was performed on PBMCs. The receptor set was obtained from a man aged 50-59 years in good health and CMV-seronegative.

In the case of this clone: Other DNA variants within this sample encode the same CDR3. The V and J genes are TRBV5-5 and TRBJ2-3; 7 nucleotides line up with TRBD2. The J segment lost 7 bases and the V segment lost 3 bases, leaving 11 bases of the junction unmatched. CDR1 and CDR2 from the germline V gene are SGHKS and YYEKEE (reference sequence). The CDR3 has 15 amino acids. DNA for the CDR3: TGTGCCAGCAGCTCCCGGACTAGTGGGGGTAATACGCAGTATTTT. It codes for CASSSRTSGGNTQYF. The whole variable domain, filled in from reference TRBV5-5 and TRBJ2-3, reads DAGVTQSPTHLIKTRGQQVTLRCSPISGHKSVSWYQQVLGQGPQFIFQYYEKEERGRGNFPDRFSARQFPNYSSELNVNALLLGDSALYLCASSSRTSGGNTQYFGPGTRLTVL.

This clone was picked up a small number of times. The chain couples TRBV18 to TRBJ2-3; TRBD1 agrees at 10 bases. Germline lookup yields CDR1 KGHSH and CDR2 LQKENI. This CDR3 region has 16 residues. The V and J ends lost 2 bases and 1 base, in that order; junction bases with no gene match: 3. The CDR3: CASSPVGTGGTDTQYF. As DNA, the CDR3 is TGTGCCAGCTCACCAGTGGGGACAGGGGGCACAGATACGCAGTATTTT.

This rearrangement joins TRBV18 to TRBJ1-6; the match to TRBD1 covers 10 bases. CDR3 size: 15 residues. V lost 4 bases to trimming and J lost 8 bases; unmatched junction nucleotides: 5. Germline loops: CDR1 KGHSH, CDR2 LQKENI. The CDR3 loop is CASSRGTGADSPLHF. CDR3 DNA sequence: TGTGCCAGCTCACGGGGGACAGGGGCTGATTCACCCCTCCACTTT.

This chain links TRBV7-9 with TRBJ2-7, with 8 bases fitting TRBD1. The CDR3 sequence is 14 residues long. Germline CDR1 and CDR2: SEHNR and FQNEAQ (reference sequence). With 5 bases clipped from V and 5 bases from J, the junction kept 8 bases outside the gene matches. The CDR3 nucleotides read TGTGCCAGCAGCCCCCAGGACAGGGTGGACGAGCAGTACTTC. Translation gives CASSPQDRVDEQYF.

The rearrangement joins TRBV4-3 to TRBJ1-1, with TRBD1 matching 9 bases. Losses at the gene ends were 6 bases for V and 1 base for J; bases not matched to a gene: 3. Germline lookup yields CDR1 LGHNA and CDR2 YSLEER. This CDR3 region has 14 residues. CDR3 region: CASSPDRGNTEAFF. CDR3 DNA: TGCGCCAGCAGTCCGGACAGGGGGAACACTGAAGCTTTCTTT.

This clone showed up just a few times. The rearrangement joins TRBV19 to TRBJ2-7; 8 positions agree with TRBD1. V lost 4 bases to trimming and J lost 5 bases; unmatched junction nucleotides: 13. The CDR3 has 16 amino acids. Germline V gene lookup returns CDR1 LNHDA and CDR2 SQIVND (reference sequence). The CDR3 protein is CASSTISGQGRDEQYF. The DNA for the CDR3 is TGTGCCAGTAGTACCATTTCTGGACAGGGAAGGGACGAGCAGTACTTC.

The gene calls are TRBV19 and TRBJ1-2, with D tentatively TRBD1 (6 bases). The V gene's germline CDR1 is LNHDA and CDR2 SQIVND (reference sequence). There are 17 residues in the CDR3. The V gene lost 6 bases and the J gene lost 0 bases, with 20 bases spanning the gap. CDR3 DNA sequence: TGTGCCAGTAGGGGGACACTCAGTCGCGGAGCTAACTATGGCTACACCTTC. It yields the protein CASRGTLSRGANYGYTF.

The chain has TRBV5-5 and TRBJ2-5; a possible D gene is TRBD1 (5 bases). This CDR3 has 15 residues. Trimming pared 0 bases from V and 4 bases from J, leaving 13 bases between. Germline V gene lookup returns CDR1 SGHKS and CDR2 YYEKEE (reference sequence). The CDR3 protein is CASSLEYGHTETQYF. In DNA form, the CDR3 reads TGTGCCAGCAGCTTGGAGTACGGACATACAGAGACCCAGTACTTC. Looking up the rest from reference TRBV5-5 and TRBJ2-5 gives the full variable domain: DAGVTQSPTHLIKTRGQQVTLRCSPISGHKSVSWYQQVLGQGPQFIFQYYEKEERGRGNFPDRFSARQFPNYSSELNVNALLLGDSALYLCASSLEYGHTETQYFGPGTRLLVL.

The V call is TRBV9, the J call TRBJ1-2; 8 positions agree with TRBD1. CDR1 is SGDLS, CDR2 YYNGEE, per germline. The CDR3 loop spans 13 amino acids. J was trimmed by 5 bases and V by 2 bases; bases with no gene match: 2. The CDR3 DNA follows: TGTGCCAGCAGCGTGAGGACAGGGTATGGCTACACCTTC. It specifies CASSVRTGYGYTF. Full variable domain (outside the CDR3, taken from reference TRBV9 and TRBJ1-2): DSGVTQTPKHLITATGQRVTLRCSPRSGDLSVYWYQQSLDQGLQFLIQYYNGEERAKGNILERFSAQQFPDLHSELNLSSLELGDSALYFCASSVRTGYGYTFGSGTRLTVV.

V usage is TRBV7-9 and J usage is TRBJ2-7; D not resolved. Germline V gene lookup returns CDR1 SEHNR and CDR2 FQNEAQ (reference sequence). The CDR3 totals 14 residues. The germline V and J ends were trimmed by 3 bases and 5 bases, with 14 bases remaining between them. CDR3 amino acids: CASSLGRQSHEQYF. CDR3 nucleotide sequence: TGTGCCAGCAGCTTGGGCCGTCAGTCCCACGAGCAGTACTTC.

This sequence joins TRBV27 and TRBJ1-1; TRBD1 matches 7 bases. From germline, CDR1 is MNHEY and CDR2 SMNVEV (reference sequence). The CDR3 contains 14 residues. V dropped 5 bases and J dropped 5; count of bases not matched to a gene: 8. The CDR3 DNA follows: TGTGCCAGCAGTACCCGACAGGGAAGGACTGAAGCTTTCTTT. Protein sequence: CASSTRQGRTEAFF.

This clone was seen a handful of times. Other nucleotide sequences in the sample specify the same CDR3. This chain uses TRBV7-2 with TRBJ2-4; 10 bases are a match to TRBD1. CDR3 length: 14 residues. CDR1 is SGHTA, CDR2 FQGNSA, per germline. Losses at the gene ends were 5 bases for V and 5 bases for J; bases not matched to a gene: 3. In DNA form, the CDR3 reads TGTGCCAGCAGCGTAGGGACAGGGGAAAACATTCAGTACTTC. Its translation is CASSVGTGENIQYF.

The gene calls are TRBV18 and TRBJ2-7, with 10 bases fitting TRBD1. There are 14 residues in the CDR3. Germline loops: CDR1 KGHSH, CDR2 LQKENI. The trim removed 5 bases at V and 3 bases at J, leaving 4 bases unmatched. CDR3 protein: CASSSGTGDYEQYF. In DNA form, the CDR3 reads TGTGCCAGCTCATCCGGGACAGGGGACTACGAGCAGTACTTC.

V usage is TRBV5-1 and J usage is TRBJ2-4; D is perhaps TRBD1 (5 bases). Per the germline V gene, CDR1 is SGHRS and CDR2 is YFSETQ. The CDR3 runs to 15 residues. The V end was cut by 0 bases, the J end by 6 bases, with 13 bases between. The chain's CDR3 is CASSLEGRPGNIQYF. DNA for the CDR3: TGCGCCAGCAGCTTGGAGGGGCGGCCGGGAAACATTCAGTACTTC.

J is TRBJ1-6 and V is TRBV9; D remains ambiguous. Trimming pared 0 bases from V and 6 bases from J, leaving 10 bases between. Germline V gene lookup returns CDR1 SGDLS and CDR2 YYNGEE. The CDR3 extends over 15 amino acids. Here the CDR3 DNA reads TGTGCCAGCAGCGTAGGTTCAGGTCCTAATTCACCCCTCCACTTT. It yields the protein CASSVGSGPNSPLHF.

The chain uses TRBV10-3 and TRBJ2-7; D might be TRBD1 (5 bases). Germline CDR1 is ENHRY and CDR2 is SYGVKD. The CDR3 consists of 13 residues. Trimming took 3 bases from V and 1 from J, leaving 7 bases between them. CDR3 protein: CAISEPGSYEQYF. The CDR3 DNA is TGTGCCATCAGTGAACCAGGGTCCTACGAGCAGTACTTC.

The chain joins TRBV2 to TRBJ2-5; D may be TRBD1 (5 bases). This CDR3 spans 11 amino acids. Germline loops: CDR1 SNHLY, CDR2 FYNNEI. V gave up 9 bases and J gave up 2 bases, with 7 bases separating them. CDR3 sequence: CARTAQETQYF. The CDR3 DNA reads as TGTGCCAGGACAGCACAAGAGACCCAGTACTTC.

The J gene is TRBJ1-5, the V gene TRBV12-5; D gene uncertain. Germline-derived CDR1 and CDR2 are LGHNT and FRNRAP. The V end was cut by 1 base, the J end by 2 bases, with 15 bases between. The CDR3 sequence is 17 residues long. Here the CDR3 DNA reads TGTGCTAGTGGTTTGGACCCGTGGTCGAGAGGCAATCAGCCCCAGCATTTT. It is translated as CASGLDPWSRGNQPQHF. The variable domain in full, with the rest retrieved from reference TRBV12-5 and TRBJ1-5, is DARVTQTPRHKVTEMGQEVTMRCQPILGHNTVFWYRQTMMQGLELLAYFRNRAPLDDSGMPKDRFSAEMPDATLATLKIQPSEPRDSAVYFCASGLDPWSRGNQPQHFGDGTRLSIL.

CDR3: CATRSGGVADTQYF. In DNA, the CDR3 is TGTGCCACTCGTTCGGGAGGGGTGGCCGATACGCAGTATTTT. This chain links TRBV6-5 with TRBJ2-3; TRBD2 agrees at 8 bases. CDR3 length equals 14 residues. The trim removed 10 bases at V and 6 bases at J, leaving 12 bases unmatched. CDR1 and CDR2 from the germline V gene are MNHEY and SVGAGI.

This clone was found a few times. The V gene is TRBV5-5, the J gene TRBJ2-3, with D possibly matching TRBD1 (6 bases). V shed 4 bases and J shed 5 bases, with 17 bases lying between them. In germline, CDR1 is SGHKS, CDR2 YYEKEE (reference sequence). This CDR3 contains 15 residues. CDR3 DNA: TGTGCCAGCAGCAGCTGGACAGCGACAAAAGATACGCAGTATTTT. Its translation is CASSSWTATKDTQYF.

V usage is TRBV9 and J usage is TRBJ2-3, with D possibly being TRBD2 (7 bases). Germline CDR1 is SGDLS and CDR2 is YYNGEE. V lost 0 bases, J lost 3 bases, and 11 bases lay in between. The CDR3 has 15 amino acids. This CDR3 reads CASSVGGGQTDTQYF. CDR3 in DNA: TGTGCCAGCAGCGTAGGGGGGGGGCAAACAGATACGCAGTATTTT.

J is TRBJ1-6 and V is TRBV27, with a weak D call TRBD1 (5 bases). Trimming removed 8 bases at V and 8 bases at J, with 13 bases between. Germline V gene sequence: CDR1 MNHEY, CDR2 SMNVEV (reference sequence). The CDR3 is 13 amino acids. The CDR3 bases are TGTGCCAGCGGGCAAAGGGGCGATTCACCCCTCCACTTT. This codes for CASGQRGDSPLHF.

The rearrangement joins TRBV5-4 to TRBJ2-3, with a weak D call TRBD1 (5 bases). Trimming left V 4 bases short and J 0 bases short, with 9 bases between. Germline CDR1 SGHNT, CDR2 YYREEE (reference sequence). This CDR3 spans 14 amino acids. The CDR3 DNA is TGTGCCAGCAGCAGATCAGGGAGCACAGATACGCAGTATTTT. It translates to CASSRSGSTDTQYF.

This clone was recorded only once. The chain links TRBV2 to TRBJ1-1; D not certain. Deletions cut 6 bases from V and 1 base from J, with 15 bases between. CDR1 is SNHLY, CDR2 FYNNEI, per germline. The CDR3 length is 15 residues. The CDR3 region is CASRSPAGSNTEAFF. CDR3 nucleotides: TGTGCCAGCAGGTCTCCGGCAGGCTCGAACACTGAAGCTTTCTTT.

V and J are TRBV5-1 and TRBJ2-1, with D possibly TRBD1 on 7 matching bases. Germline-derived CDR1 and CDR2 are SGHRS and YFSETQ. V was shortened by 4 bases and J by 6 bases, with 11 bases between the two germline ends. The CDR3 extends over 13 amino acids. The CDR3 here is CASSGGTVNEQFF. The CDR3 DNA follows: TGCGCCAGCAGCGGGGGGACAGTCAATGAGCAGTTCTTC.

This clone was recorded only once. The rearrangement uses TRBV19 and TRBJ2-1; D is perhaps TRBD1 (6 bases). V was shortened by 2 bases and J by 4 bases, with 18 bases between the two germline ends. This CDR3 region has 17 residues. Germline CDR1 LNHDA, CDR2 SQIVND (reference sequence). CDR3 loop: CASSIQGSPSPYNEQFF. The CDR3 DNA sequence: TGTGCCAGTAGTATACAGGGGTCCCCGTCCCCTTACAATGAGCAGTTCTTC.

This chain links TRBV7-2 with TRBJ1-5; 10 bases agree with TRBD1. Per germline, CDR1 SGHTA and CDR2 FQGNSA. This CDR3 has 16 residues. J lost 7 bases, V lost 5 bases, and 11 bases had no gene match. CDR3 in DNA: TGTGCCAGCAGCCCCCGGGGGACAGGGGTAGGACAGCCCCAGCATTTT. It translates to CASSPRGTGVGQPQHF.

The J gene is TRBJ1-3, the V gene TRBV7-9; 10 bases are a match to TRBD1. CDR3 length: 18 amino acids. The V segment lost 1 base and the J segment 8 bases; nucleotides outside the gene matches: 14. CDR1 and CDR2 (germline): SEHNR, FQNEAQ (reference sequence). CDR3 sequence: CASSLEKLRDRGSDTIYF. The CDR3 bases are TGTGCCAGCAGCTTAGAGAAATTAAGGGACAGGGGTTCAGACACCATATATTTT.

The V gene is TRBV6-5, the J gene TRBJ1-1; D ambiguous. The CDR3 consists of 14 residues. The germline V gene has CDR1 MNHEY and CDR2 SVGAGI. Trimming cost V 4 bases and J 3 bases, with 12 bases left between them. CDR3 in DNA: TGTGCCAGCAGTTCGCGGGGTTCGGACACTGAAGCTTTCTTT. Translating gives CASSSRGSDTEAFF.

The chain joins TRBV10-3 to TRBJ1-3; D is unresolved. Germline assignment: CDR1 ENHRY and CDR2 SYGVKD. CDR3 length: 16 amino acids. The V and J ends lost 2 bases and 0 bases respectively, with 11 bases between them. CDR3 nucleotides: TGTGCCATCAGTGAGATCAGCGATAGCTCTGGAAACACCATATATTTT. Amino acid sequence: CAISEISDSSGNTIYF.

The V gene is TRBV5-1, the J gene TRBJ2-2; the D gene is possibly TRBD1 (5 bases). Trimming pared 0 bases from V and 7 bases from J, leaving 7 bases between. CDR3 size: 13 residues. CDR1 is SGHRS and CDR2 is YFSETQ in the germline V gene. DNA of the CDR3: TGCGCCAGCAGCTTGGGGGGCAGCGGGGAGCTGTTTTTT. It codes for CASSLGGSGELFF.

The chain links TRBV5-6 to TRBJ2-1; possible D gene TRBD2, 5 bases. The CDR3 is 16 residues long. Per germline, CDR1 SGHDT and CDR2 YYEEEE. V lost 4 bases and J 4 bases, leaving 18 bases between the germline ends. For the CDR3, the DNA is TGTGCCAGCAGCGATCGCTCCGGGGAGTCGTACAATGAGCAGTTCTTC. This sequence encodes CASSDRSGESYNEQFF.